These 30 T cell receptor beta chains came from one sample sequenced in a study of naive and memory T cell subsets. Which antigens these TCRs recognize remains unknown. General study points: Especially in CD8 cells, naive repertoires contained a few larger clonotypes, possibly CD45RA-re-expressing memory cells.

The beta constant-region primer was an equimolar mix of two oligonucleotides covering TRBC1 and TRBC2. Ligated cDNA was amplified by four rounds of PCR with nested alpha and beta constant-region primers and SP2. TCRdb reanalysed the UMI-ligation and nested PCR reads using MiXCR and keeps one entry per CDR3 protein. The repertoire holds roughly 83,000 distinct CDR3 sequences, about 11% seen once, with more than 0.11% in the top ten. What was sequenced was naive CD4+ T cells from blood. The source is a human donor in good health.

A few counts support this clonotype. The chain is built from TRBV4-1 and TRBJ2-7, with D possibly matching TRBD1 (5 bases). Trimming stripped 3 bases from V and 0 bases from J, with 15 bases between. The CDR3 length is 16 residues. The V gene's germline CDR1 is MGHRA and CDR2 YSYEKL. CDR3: CASSQGMGQNSYEQYF. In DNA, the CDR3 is TGCGCCAGCAGCCAGGGTATGGGGCAGAACTCCTACGAGCAGTACTTC.

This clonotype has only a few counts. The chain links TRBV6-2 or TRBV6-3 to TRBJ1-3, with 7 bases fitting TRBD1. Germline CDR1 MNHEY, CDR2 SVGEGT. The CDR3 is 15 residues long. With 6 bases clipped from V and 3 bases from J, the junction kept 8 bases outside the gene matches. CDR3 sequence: CASSSGDSGGNTIYF. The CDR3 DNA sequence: TGTGCCAGCAGCTCCGGGGACAGCGGTGGAAACACCATATATTTT.

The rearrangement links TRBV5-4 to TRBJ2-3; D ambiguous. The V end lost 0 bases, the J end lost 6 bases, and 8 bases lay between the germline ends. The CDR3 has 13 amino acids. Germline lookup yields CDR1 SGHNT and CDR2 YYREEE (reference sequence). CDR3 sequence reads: CASSLDRGDTQYF. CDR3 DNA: TGTGCCAGCAGCTTGGACCGAGGTGATACGCAGTATTTT.

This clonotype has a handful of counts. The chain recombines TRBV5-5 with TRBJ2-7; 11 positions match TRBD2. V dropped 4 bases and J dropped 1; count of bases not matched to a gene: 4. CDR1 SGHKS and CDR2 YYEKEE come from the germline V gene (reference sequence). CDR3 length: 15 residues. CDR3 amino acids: CASSTRLAGSYEQYF. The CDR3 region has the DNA TGTGCCAGCAGCACTCGACTAGCGGGGTCCTACGAGCAGTACTTC.

CDR3 protein: CASSPERALTDTQYF. The CDR3 DNA sequence: TGTGCCAGCAGTCCTGAGAGAGCTCTCACAGATACGCAGTATTTT. The V and J genes are TRBV6-2 or TRBV6-3 and TRBJ2-3; D not resolved. V lost 5 bases to trimming and J lost 2 bases, with 14 bases between them. CDR3 length: 15 amino acids. CDR1 MNHEY and CDR2 SVGEGT come from the germline V gene.

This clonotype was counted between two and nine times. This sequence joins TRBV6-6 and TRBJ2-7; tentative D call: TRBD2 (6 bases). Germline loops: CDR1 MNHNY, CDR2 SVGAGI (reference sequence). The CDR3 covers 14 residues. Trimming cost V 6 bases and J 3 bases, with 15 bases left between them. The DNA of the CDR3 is TGTGCCAGCAGCTCCCGGGAGTCGGGCTACGAGCAGTACTTC. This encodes CASSSRESGYEQYF.

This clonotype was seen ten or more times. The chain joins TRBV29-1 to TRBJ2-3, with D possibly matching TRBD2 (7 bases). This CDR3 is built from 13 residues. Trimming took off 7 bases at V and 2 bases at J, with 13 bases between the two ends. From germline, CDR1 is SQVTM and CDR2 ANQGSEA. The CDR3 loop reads CSAQGGSTDTQYF. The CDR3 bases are TGCAGCGCACAGGGAGGGTCCACAGATACGCAGTATTTT.

The DNA of the CDR3 is TGCGCCAGCAGCCAAGTCGGCCTAGCGGGAGGTGAGCAGTTCTTC. It translates to CASSQVGLAGGEQFF. V gene TRBV4-3 combines with J gene TRBJ2-1; 11 bases are a match to TRBD2. V dropped 1 base and J dropped 9; count of bases not matched to a gene: 5. Germline lookup yields CDR1 LGHNA and CDR2 YSLEER. This CDR3 comprises 15 residues.

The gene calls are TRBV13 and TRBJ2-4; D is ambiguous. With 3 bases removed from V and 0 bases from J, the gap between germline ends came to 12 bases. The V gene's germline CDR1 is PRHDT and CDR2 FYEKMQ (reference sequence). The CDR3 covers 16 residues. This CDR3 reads CASSFKQRIAKNIQYF. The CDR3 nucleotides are TGTGCCAGCAGCTTTAAACAACGCATAGCCAAAAACATTCAGTACTTC.

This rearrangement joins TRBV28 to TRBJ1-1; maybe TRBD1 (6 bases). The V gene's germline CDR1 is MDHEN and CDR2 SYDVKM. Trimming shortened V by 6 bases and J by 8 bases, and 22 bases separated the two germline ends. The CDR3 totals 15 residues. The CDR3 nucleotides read TGTGCCAGCAGAGGTCAGGGGAGGCCGCGGGGGGAAGCTTTCTTT. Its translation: CASRGQGRPRGEAFF. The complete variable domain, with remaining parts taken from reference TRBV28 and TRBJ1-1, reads DVKVTQSSRYLVKRTGEKVFLECVQDMDHENMFWYRQDPGLGLRLIYFSYDVKMKEKGDIPEGYSVSREKKERFSLILESASTNQTSMYLCASRGQGRPRGEAFFGQGTRLTVV.

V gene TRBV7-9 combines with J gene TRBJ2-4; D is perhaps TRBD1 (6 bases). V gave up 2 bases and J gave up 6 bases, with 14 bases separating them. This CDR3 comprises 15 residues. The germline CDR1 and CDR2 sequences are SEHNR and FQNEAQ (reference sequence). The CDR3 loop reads CASSLSGVARNIQYF. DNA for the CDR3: TGTGCCAGCAGCTTATCAGGGGTCGCCCGAAACATTCAGTACTTC.

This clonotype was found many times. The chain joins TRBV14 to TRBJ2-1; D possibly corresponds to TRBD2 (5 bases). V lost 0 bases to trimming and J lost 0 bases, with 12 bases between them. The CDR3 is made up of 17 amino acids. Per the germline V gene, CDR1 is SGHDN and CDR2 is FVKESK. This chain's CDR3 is CASSQDWSGSSYNEQFF. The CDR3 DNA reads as TGTGCCAGCAGCCAAGACTGGAGCGGCAGCTCCTACAATGAGCAGTTCTTC. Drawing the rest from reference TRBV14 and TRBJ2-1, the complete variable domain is EAGVTQFPSHSVIEKGQTVTLRCDPISGHDNLYWYRRVMGKEIKFLLHFVKESKQDESGMPNNRFLAERTGGTYSTLKVQPAELEDSGVYFCASSQDWSGSSYNEQFFGPGTRLTVL.

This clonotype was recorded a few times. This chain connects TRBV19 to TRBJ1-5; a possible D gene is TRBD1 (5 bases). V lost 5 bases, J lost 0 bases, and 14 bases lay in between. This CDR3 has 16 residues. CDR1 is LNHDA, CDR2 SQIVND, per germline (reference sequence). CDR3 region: CASSLSGQGSNQPQHF. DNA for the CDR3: TGTGCCAGTAGTTTGAGCGGGCAGGGTAGCAATCAGCCCCAGCATTTT.

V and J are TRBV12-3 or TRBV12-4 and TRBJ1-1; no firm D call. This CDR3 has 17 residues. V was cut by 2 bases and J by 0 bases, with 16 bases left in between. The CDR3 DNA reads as TGTGCCAGCAGTTTATTTCTTTCCAGGATCATGAACACTGAAGCTTTCTTT. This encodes CASSLFLSRIMNTEAFF.

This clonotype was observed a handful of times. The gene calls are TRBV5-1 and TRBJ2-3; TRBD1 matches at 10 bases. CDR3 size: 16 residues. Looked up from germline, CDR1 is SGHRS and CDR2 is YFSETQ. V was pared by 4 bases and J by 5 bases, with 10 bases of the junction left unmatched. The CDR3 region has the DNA TGCGCCAGCAGCCGGGAGACAGGGGGCGGGGGAGATACGCAGTATTTT. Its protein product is CASSRETGGGGDTQYF. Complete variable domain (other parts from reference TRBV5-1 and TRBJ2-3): KAGVTQTPRYLIKTRGQQVTLSCSPISGHRSVSWYQQTPGQGLQFLFEYFSETQRNKGNFPGRFSGRQFSNSRSEMNVSTLELGDSALYLCASSRETGGGGDTQYFGPGTRLTVL.

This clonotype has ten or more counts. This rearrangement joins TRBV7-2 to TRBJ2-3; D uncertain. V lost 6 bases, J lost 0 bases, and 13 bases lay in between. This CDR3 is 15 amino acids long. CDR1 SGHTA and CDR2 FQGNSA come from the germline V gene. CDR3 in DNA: TGTGCCAGCAGTCTCGTCTTAATTAGCACAGATACGCAGTATTTT. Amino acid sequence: CASSLVLISTDTQYF.

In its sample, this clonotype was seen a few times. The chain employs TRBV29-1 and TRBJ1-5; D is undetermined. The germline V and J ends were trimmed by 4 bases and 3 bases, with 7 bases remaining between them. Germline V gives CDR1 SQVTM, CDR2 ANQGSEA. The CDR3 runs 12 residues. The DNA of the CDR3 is TGCAGCGTTGGGGGTGTCAATCAGCCCCAGCATTTT. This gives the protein CSVGGVNQPQHF.

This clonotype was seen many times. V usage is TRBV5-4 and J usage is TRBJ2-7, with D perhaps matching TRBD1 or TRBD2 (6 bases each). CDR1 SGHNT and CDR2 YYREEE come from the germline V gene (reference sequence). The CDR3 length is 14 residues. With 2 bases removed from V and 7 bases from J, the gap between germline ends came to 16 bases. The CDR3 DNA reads TGTGCCAGCAGCTTCCGTTCCGAGGGGGGTGAGCAGTACTTC. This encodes CASSFRSEGGEQYF.

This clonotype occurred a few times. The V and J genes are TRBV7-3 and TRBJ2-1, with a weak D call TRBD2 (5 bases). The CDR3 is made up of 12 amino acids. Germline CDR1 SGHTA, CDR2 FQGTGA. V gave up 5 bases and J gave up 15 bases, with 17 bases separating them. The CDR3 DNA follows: TGTGCCAGCAGCGCCAGGTCGCTAGCTCGGTTCTTC. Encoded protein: CASSARSLARFF.

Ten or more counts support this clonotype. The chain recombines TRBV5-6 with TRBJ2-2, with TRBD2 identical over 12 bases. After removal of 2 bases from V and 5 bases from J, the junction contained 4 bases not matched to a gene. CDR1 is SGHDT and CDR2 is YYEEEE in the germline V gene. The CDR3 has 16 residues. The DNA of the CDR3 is TGTGCCAGCAGCTTCCGGACTAGCGGGGTGACCGGGGAGCTGTTTTTT. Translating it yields CASSFRTSGVTGELFF.

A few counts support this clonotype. The CDR3 spells CATSRAKDTHEQYF. Here the CDR3 DNA reads TGTGCCACCAGCAGAGCCAAGGACACACACGAGCAGTACTTC. The V call is TRBV15, the J call TRBJ2-7; D may be TRBD1 (5 bases). V was shortened by 1 base and J by 5 bases, with 12 bases between the two germline ends. The CDR3 is 14 residues long. Germline-derived CDR1 and CDR2 are LNHNV and YYDKDF (reference sequence).

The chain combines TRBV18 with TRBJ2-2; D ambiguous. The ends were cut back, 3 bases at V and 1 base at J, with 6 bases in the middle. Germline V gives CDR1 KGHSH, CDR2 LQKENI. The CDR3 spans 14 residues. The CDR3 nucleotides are TGTGCCAGCTCACCTCTGATGAACACCGGGGAGCTGTTTTTT. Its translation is CASSPLMNTGELFF.

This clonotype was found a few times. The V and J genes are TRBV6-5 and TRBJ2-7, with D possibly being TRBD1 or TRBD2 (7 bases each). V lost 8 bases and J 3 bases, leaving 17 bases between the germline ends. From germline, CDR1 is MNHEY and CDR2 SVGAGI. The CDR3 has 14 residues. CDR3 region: CASALKRDSYEQYF. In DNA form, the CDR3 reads TGTGCCAGCGCCTTAAAGCGGGACAGCTACGAGCAGTACTTC.

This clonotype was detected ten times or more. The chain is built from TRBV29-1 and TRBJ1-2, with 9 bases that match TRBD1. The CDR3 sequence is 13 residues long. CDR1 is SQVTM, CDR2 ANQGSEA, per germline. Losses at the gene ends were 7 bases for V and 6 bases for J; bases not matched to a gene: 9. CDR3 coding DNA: TGCAGCGGCGTAAACCGGGACAGGGATGGCTACACCTTC. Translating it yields CSGVNRDRDGYTF. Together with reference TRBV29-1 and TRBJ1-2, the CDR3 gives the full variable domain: SAVISQKPSRDICQRGTSLTIQCQVDSQVTMMFWYRQQPGQSLTLIATANQGSEATYESGFVIDKFPISRPNLTFSTLTVSNMSPEDSSIYLCSGVNRDRDGYTFGSGTRLTVV.

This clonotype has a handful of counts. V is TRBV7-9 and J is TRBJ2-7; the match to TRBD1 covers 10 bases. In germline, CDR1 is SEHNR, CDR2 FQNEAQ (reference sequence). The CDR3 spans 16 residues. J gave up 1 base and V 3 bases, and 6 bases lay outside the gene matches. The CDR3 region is CASSFLEGQGSYEQYF. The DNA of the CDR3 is TGTGCCAGCAGCTTCCTGGAGGGACAGGGGTCCTACGAGCAGTACTTC.

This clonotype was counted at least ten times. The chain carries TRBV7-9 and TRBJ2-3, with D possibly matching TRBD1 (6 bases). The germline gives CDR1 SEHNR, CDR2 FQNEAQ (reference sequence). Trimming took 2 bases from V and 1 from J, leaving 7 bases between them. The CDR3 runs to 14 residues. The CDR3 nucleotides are TGTGCCAGCAGCTTATGGACAGGCACAGATACGCAGTATTTT. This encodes CASSLWTGTDTQYF.

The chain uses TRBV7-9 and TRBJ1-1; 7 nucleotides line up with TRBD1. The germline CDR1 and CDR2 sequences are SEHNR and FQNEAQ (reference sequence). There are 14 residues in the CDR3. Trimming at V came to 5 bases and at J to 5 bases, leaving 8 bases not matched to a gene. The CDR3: CASSVHRGTTEAFF. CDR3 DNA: TGTGCCAGCAGCGTACACAGGGGTACGACTGAAGCTTTCTTT.

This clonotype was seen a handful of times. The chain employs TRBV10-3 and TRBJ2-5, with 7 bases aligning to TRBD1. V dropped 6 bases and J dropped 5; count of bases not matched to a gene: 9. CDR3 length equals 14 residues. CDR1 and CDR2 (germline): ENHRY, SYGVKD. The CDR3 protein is CAISHRTGDETQYF. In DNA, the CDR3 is TGTGCCATCAGCCACCGAACAGGGGACGAGACCCAGTACTTC.

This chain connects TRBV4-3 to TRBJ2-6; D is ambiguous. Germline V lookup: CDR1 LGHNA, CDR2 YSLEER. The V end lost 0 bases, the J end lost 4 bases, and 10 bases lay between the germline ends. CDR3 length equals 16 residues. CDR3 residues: CASSQEPSSGANVLTF. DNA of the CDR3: TGCGCCAGCAGCCAAGAGCCTTCATCCGGGGCCAACGTCCTGACTTTC.

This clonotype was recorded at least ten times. The CDR3 loop is CASSPKGLITDTQYF. The CDR3, as DNA: TGTGCCAGCTCACCTAAGGGACTGATCACAGATACGCAGTATTTT. The chain recombines TRBV18 with TRBJ2-3; weak D call: TRBD2 (6 bases). Germline CDR1 is KGHSH and CDR2 is LQKENI. V lost 3 bases, J lost 2 bases, and 12 bases lay in between. This CDR3 is 15 amino acids long.